These 23 T cell receptor beta chains were all obtained from the same sample, sequenced in a study of read filtering for tumor transcriptome and immune sequencing. From around 440 ng of RNA, a library with molecular barcoded alpha/delta and beta/gamma adaptors was made. TCRdb reanalysed the reads using MiXCR and keeps one entry per CDR3 protein. The sample holds 46,000 or so distinct CDR3 sequences, roughly 19% seen once. Sequencing was done on a sample of a population of CD138-negative cells sorted from bone marrow. The receptors originated from a donor at least 40 years old with multiple myeloma.

On this clonotype itself: This clone may be a read error of a much larger clone one base away. V gene TRBV7-2 combines with J gene TRBJ1-4; D possibly corresponds to TRBD1 (6 bases). CDR3 length equals 15 residues. In germline, CDR1 is SGHTA, CDR2 FQGNSA. CDR3 in amino acids: CASSLGTAINGKLFF. DNA of the CDR3: TGTGCCAGCAGCTTAGGGACAGCTATTAATGGAAAACTGTTTTTT.

This clonotype has a count of ten or more. This chain links TRBV5-1 with TRBJ2-1; 8 positions agree with TRBD2. J lost 2 bases, V lost 5 bases, and 3 bases had no gene match. The length of the CDR3 is 14 residues. Germline V gene sequence: CDR1 SGHRS, CDR2 YFSETQ. CDR3 in amino acids: CASSLTSAYNEQFF. In DNA form, the CDR3 reads TGCGCCAGCAGTTTGACTAGCGCCTACAATGAGCAGTTCTTC.

This clonotype was picked up a small number of times. J is TRBJ1-2 and V is TRBV6-5; the match to TRBD1 covers 8 bases. The CDR3 consists of 14 residues. Looked up from germline, CDR1 is MNHEY and CDR2 is SVGAGI. The J segment lost 3 bases and the V segment lost 7 bases, leaving 7 bases of the junction unmatched. DNA of the CDR3: TGTGCCAGCACCCCCCAGGGGGCTGACTATGGCTACACCTTC. It specifies CASTPQGADYGYTF.

This clonotype was observed at least ten times. The CDR3 loop is CASSLGGNLDTGELFF. The CDR3 DNA reads TGTGCCAGCAGCTTGGGTGGTAACCTCGACACCGGGGAGCTGTTTTTT. This rearrangement joins TRBV5-4 to TRBJ2-2; D gene uncertain. Germline V CDR1 and CDR2: SGHNT, YYREEE (reference sequence). Trimming cost V 0 bases and J 3 bases, with 12 bases left between them. CDR3 length: 16 amino acids.

Comment on this clonotype: A much larger clone is a single base away; this may be a read error. The chain couples TRBV20-1 to TRBJ2-5, with D possibly TRBD1 on 6 matching bases. With 6 bases removed from V and 3 bases from J, the gap between germline ends came to 17 bases. CDR1 and CDR2 from the germline V gene are DFQATT and SNEGSKA (reference sequence). The CDR3 is 14 amino acids. The CDR3 spells CSAIPLYREETQYF. The CDR3 bases are TGCAGTGCCATCCCCCTCTACAGGGAAGAGACCCAGTACTTC.

A remark on this clonotype: This is likely a read error, given that the CDR3 carries no conserved phenylalanine or tryptophan at its end. The chain links TRBV4-1 to TRBJ2-1, with D tentatively TRBD2 (7 bases). There are 16 residues in the CDR3. V shed 0 bases and J shed 9 bases, with 18 bases lying between them. The germline V gene encodes CDR1 MGHRA and CDR2 YSYEKL. The CDR3 reads CASSQDTGGQYCEQFL. Written as DNA, the CDR3 is TGCGCCAGCAGCCAAGATACGGGAGGACAGTATTGTGAGCAGTTCTTG.

Comment on this clonotype: This may stem from a read error, because a much larger clone lies one nucleotide away. This chain connects TRBV5-5 to TRBJ2-5; 9 bases line up with TRBD1. The J call is in doubt because the DNA end fits TRBJ2-1 better. CDR1 and CDR2 (germline): SGHKS, YYEKEE (reference sequence). The CDR3 is 16 residues long. DNA of the CDR3: TGTGCCAGCAGCTTGGCAGTCACAGGGGGCTGGGAGACCCAGTTCTTC. It is translated as CASSLAVTGGWETQFF.

This clonotype was seen many times. The chain joins TRBV20-1 to TRBJ2-1; 10 nucleotides match TRBD2. Germline V lookup: CDR1 DFQATT, CDR2 SNEGSKA (reference sequence). This CDR3 has 14 amino acids. The J segment lost 5 bases and the V segment lost 2 bases, leaving 3 bases of the junction unmatched. CDR3 DNA: TGCAGTGCTAGAAGCGGGAGGGTGGACAATGAGCAGTTCTTC. Translating it yields CSARSGRVDNEQFF.

Turning to this clonotype: Because the CDR3 is missing its conserved closing phenylalanine or tryptophan, this is likely a read error. The gene calls are TRBV4-2 and TRBJ2-3; D is perhaps TRBD1 (6 bases). The J call is in doubt because the DNA end fits TRBJ1-5 better. Per the germline V gene, CDR1 is LGHNA and CDR2 is YNFKEQ. The CDR3 runs to 15 residues. Here the CDR3 DNA reads TGTGCCAGCAGCTCCCACACCGCTAGGACAGATACGCAGCATTCT. It is translated as CASSSHTARTDTQHS.

This clonotype was seen repeatedly, ten times or more. V usage is TRBV2 and J usage is TRBJ2-3; D unresolved. The CDR3 runs to 11 residues. V was pared by 6 bases and J by 6 bases, with 7 bases between. Germline assignment: CDR1 SNHLY and CDR2 FYNNEI. In DNA form, the CDR3 reads TGTGCCAGCAGCTCACGGGATACGCAGTATTTT. It encodes CASSSRDTQYF.

Ten or more counts support this clonotype. The gene calls are TRBV27 and TRBJ2-5; a weak D match, TRBD1 (6 bases). CDR3 length: 13 amino acids. V lost 5 bases and J lost 6, with 13 bases in between. From germline, CDR1 is MNHEY and CDR2 SMNVEV (reference sequence). This chain's CDR3 is CASSPPGAKTQYF. DNA for the CDR3: TGTGCCAGCAGTCCTCCAGGGGCGAAGACCCAGTACTTC.

This clonotype occurred many times. The chain links TRBV27 to TRBJ1-5, with TRBD1 matching over 11 bases. Germline V gene sequence: CDR1 MNHEY, CDR2 SMNVEV (reference sequence). The CDR3 has 16 residues. V gave up 6 bases and J gave up 6 bases; unmatched junction bases: 10. The CDR3 coding sequence is TGTGCCAGCAGCTCCGGACAGGGGGCGCGGGGTCAGCCCCAGCATTTT. It is translated as CASSSGQGARGQPQHF.

This clonotype showed up many times. This chain uses TRBV20-1 with TRBJ2-5, with TRBD1 matching over 7 bases. The CDR3 totals 14 residues. V lost 4 bases, J lost 0 bases, and 5 bases stayed unmatched. The germline V gene encodes CDR1 DFQATT and CDR2 SNEGSKA (reference sequence). This chain's CDR3 is CSATWDRYQETQYF. DNA for the CDR3: TGCAGTGCTACCTGGGACAGATACCAAGAGACCCAGTACTTC.

Regarding this clonotype: A much larger clone differs from this one at a single base, so this may be a read error. The chain has TRBV27 and TRBJ2-3; D is perhaps TRBD1 (5 bases). The CDR3 runs 16 residues. The V end lost 5 bases, the J end lost 1 base, and 16 bases lay between the germline ends. In germline, CDR1 is MNHEY, CDR2 SMNVEV (reference sequence). The DNA for the CDR3 is TGTGCCAGCAGTCTAGGCACCCAAGGGGGCACAGATACGCAGTATTTT. It specifies CASSLGTQGGTDTQYF.

The rearrangement uses TRBV19 and TRBJ1-1; 7 nucleotides line up with TRBD1. Germline CDR1 LNHDA, CDR2 SQIVND (reference sequence). This CDR3 comprises 15 residues. V was clipped by 9 bases and J by 4 bases; unmatched bases: 14. Written as DNA, the CDR3 is TGTGCCAGCACGAACAGGGGCCCGCCGGGCACTGAAGCTTTCTTT. Translated, it gives CASTNRGPPGTEAFF.

This clonotype was counted ten times or more. The gene calls are TRBV6-2 or TRBV6-3 and TRBJ1-5, with no clear D. The CDR3 loop spans 14 amino acids. Germline-derived CDR1 and CDR2 are MNHEY and SVGEGT. V was pared by 4 bases and J by 4 bases, with 11 bases between. In nucleotides, the CDR3 is TGTGCCAGCAGTTTTCACCTTAGAAATCAGCCCCAGCATTTT. Translation: CASSFHLRNQPQHF.

This clonotype has more than one count but fewer than ten. The chain employs TRBV4-2 and TRBJ2-2, with 16 bases matching TRBD2. CDR1 is LGHNA and CDR2 is YNFKEQ in the germline V gene. The CDR3 is made up of 16 amino acids. Unmatched junction bases numbered 5, after V lost 5 bases and J lost 8 bases. The CDR3 is CASSAGLAGGPGELFF. In DNA, the CDR3 is TGTGCCAGCAGCGCGGGACTAGCGGGAGGGCCTGGGGAGCTGTTTTTT.

The table lists this clonotype with many counts. The rearrangement links TRBV6-2 or TRBV6-3 to TRBJ2-1, with 8 bases matching TRBD1. The junction had 2 bases not matched to a gene; V was cut back by 0 bases and J by 10 bases. This CDR3 spans 13 amino acids. Looked up from germline, CDR1 is MNHEY and CDR2 is SVGEGT. The CDR3, as DNA: TGTGCCAGCAGTTACTCCCGGGACAGGGAGCAGTTCTTC. Protein: CASSYSRDREQFF.

This clonotype was detected ten times or more. The gene calls are TRBV6-2 or TRBV6-3 and TRBJ2-7, with 9 bases identical to TRBD1. V trimming: 6 bases; J trimming: 4 bases; junction bases outside the gene matches: 7. The length of the CDR3 is 14 residues. Germline assignment: CDR1 MNHEY and CDR2 SVGEGT. The CDR3 bases are TGTGCCAGCAGCAATCGGGGACAGGGATACGAGCAGTACTTC. This codes for CASSNRGQGYEQYF.

The chain links TRBV20-1 to TRBJ1-2; 9 nucleotides match TRBD1. V lost 7 bases, J lost 4 bases, and 1 base stayed unmatched. CDR1 and CDR2 (germline): DFQATT, SNEGSKA (reference sequence). The CDR3 is made up of 11 amino acids. The DNA for the CDR3 is TGCAGTGTGGACAGGGGCTATGGCTACACCTTC. Translating it yields CSVDRGYGYTF.

This clonotype was picked up many times. CDR3 bases: TGCAGCGTTTCGGACAGGGGGTTCAATGAGCAGTTCTTC. Translating gives CSVSDRGFNEQFF. V usage is TRBV29-1 and J usage is TRBJ2-1, with 10 bases lining up with TRBD1. CDR3 length equals 13 residues. The germline CDR1 and CDR2 sequences are SQVTM and ANQGSEA. Trimming at V came to 5 bases and at J to 6 bases, leaving 4 bases not matched to a gene.

The chain joins TRBV7-2 to TRBJ1-5, with 7 bases fitting TRBD1. Losses at the gene ends were 4 bases for V and 3 bases for J; bases not matched to a gene: 6. The CDR3 contains 15 residues. Germline loops: CDR1 SGHTA, CDR2 FQGNSA. This chain's CDR3 is CASSSTGQLNQPQHF. DNA for the CDR3: TGTGCCAGCAGCTCCACGGGACAGCTCAATCAGCCCCAGCATTTT.

This clonotype has just a few counts. V usage is TRBV7-8 and J usage is TRBJ2-7; D not certain. Trimming left V 2 bases short and J 11 bases short, with 10 bases between. The CDR3 totals 11 residues. Germline V gene data show CDR1 as SGHVS and CDR2 as FQNEAQ. As DNA, the CDR3 is TGTGCCAGCAGCTTATCGGGCCAAGAGTACTTC. It specifies CASSLSGQEYF.